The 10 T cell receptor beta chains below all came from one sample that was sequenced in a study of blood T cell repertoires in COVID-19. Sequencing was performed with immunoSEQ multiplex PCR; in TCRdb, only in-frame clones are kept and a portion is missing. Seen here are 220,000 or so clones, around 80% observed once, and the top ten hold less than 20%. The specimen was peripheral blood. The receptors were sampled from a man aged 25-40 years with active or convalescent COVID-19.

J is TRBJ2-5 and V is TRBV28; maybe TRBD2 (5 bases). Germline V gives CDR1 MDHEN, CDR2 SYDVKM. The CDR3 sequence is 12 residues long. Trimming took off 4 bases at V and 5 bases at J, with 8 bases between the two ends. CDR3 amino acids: CASSSGMETQYF. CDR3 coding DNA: TGTGCCAGCAGTTCGGGGATGGAGACCCAGTACTTC. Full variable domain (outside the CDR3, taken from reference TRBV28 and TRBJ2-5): DVKVTQSSRYLVKRTGEKVFLECVQDMDHENMFWYRQDPGLGLRLIYFSYDVKMKEKGDIPEGYSVSREKKERFSLILESASTNQTSMYLCASSSGMETQYFGPGTRLLVL.

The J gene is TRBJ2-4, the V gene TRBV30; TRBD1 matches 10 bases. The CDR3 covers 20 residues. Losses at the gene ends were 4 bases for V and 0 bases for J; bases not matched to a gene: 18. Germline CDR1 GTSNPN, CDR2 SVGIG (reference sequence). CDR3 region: CAWNPSGTGVASLAKNIQYF. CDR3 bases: TGTGCCTGGAACCCATCCGGGACAGGGGTCGCTTCTCTAGCCAAAAACATTCAGTACTTC. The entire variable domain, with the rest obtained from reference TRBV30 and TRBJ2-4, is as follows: SQTIHQWPATLVQPVGSPLSLECTVEGTSNPNLYWYRQAAGRGLQLLFYSVGIGQISSEVPQNLSASRPQDRQFILSSKKLLLSDSGFYLCAWNPSGTGVASLAKNIQYFGAGTRLSVL.

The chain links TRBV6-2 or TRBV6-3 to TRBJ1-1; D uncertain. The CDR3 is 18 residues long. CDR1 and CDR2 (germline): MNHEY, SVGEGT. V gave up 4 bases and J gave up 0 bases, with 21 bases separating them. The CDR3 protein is CASSSNRRTAHMNTEAFF. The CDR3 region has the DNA TGTGCCAGCAGTTCCAACCGGAGGACGGCGCACATGAACACTGAAGCTTTCTTT.

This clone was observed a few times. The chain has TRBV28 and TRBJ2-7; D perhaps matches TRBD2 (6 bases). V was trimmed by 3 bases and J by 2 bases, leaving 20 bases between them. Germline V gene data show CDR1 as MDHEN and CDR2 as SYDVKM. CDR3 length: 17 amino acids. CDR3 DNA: TGTGCCAGCAGTTTTACCCTGGGAGCGGGCGATACCTACGAGCAGTACTTC. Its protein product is CASSFTLGAGDTYEQYF.

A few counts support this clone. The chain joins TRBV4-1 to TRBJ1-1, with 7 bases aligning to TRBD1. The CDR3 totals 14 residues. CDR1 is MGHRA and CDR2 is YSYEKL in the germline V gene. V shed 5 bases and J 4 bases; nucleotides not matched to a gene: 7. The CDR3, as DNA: TGCGCCAGCAGCAGGAGGGGGCAGGTCACTGAAGCTTTCTTT. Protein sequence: CASSRRGQVTEAFF.

This CDR3 is CAISGASASYNEQFF. The CDR3 nucleotides read TGTGCCATCAGTGGAGCTAGCGCCTCCTACAATGAGCAGTTCTTC. This rearrangement joins TRBV10-3 to TRBJ2-1, with D perhaps TRBD2 (6 bases). The CDR3 is 15 amino acids. The V gene lost 4 bases and the J gene lost 0 bases, with 10 bases spanning the gap. Germline V CDR1 and CDR2: ENHRY, SYGVKD.

The CDR3 loop reads CASSQAPRGNQPQHF. DNA for the CDR3: TGTGCCAGCTCACAAGCCCCGAGGGGCAATCAGCCCCAGCATTTT. The rearrangement uses TRBV18 and TRBJ1-5; D unresolved. The CDR3 has 15 residues. Trimming took 4 bases from V and 2 from J, leaving 12 bases between them. Looked up from germline, CDR1 is KGHSH and CDR2 is LQKENI.

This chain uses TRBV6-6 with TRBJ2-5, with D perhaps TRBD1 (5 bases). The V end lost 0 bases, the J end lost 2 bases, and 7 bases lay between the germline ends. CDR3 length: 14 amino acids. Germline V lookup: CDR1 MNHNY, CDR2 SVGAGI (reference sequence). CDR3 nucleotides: TGTGCCAGCAGTTACTCGGGGCAGCAAGAGACCCAGTACTTC. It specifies CASSYSGQQETQYF.

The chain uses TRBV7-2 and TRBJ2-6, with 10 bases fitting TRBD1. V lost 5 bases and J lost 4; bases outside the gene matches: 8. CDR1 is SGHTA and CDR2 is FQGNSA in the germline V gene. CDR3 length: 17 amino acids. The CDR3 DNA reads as TGTGCCAGCAGCCCGTACGGGACAGGGGCCGGGGCCAACGTCCTGACTTTC. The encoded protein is CASSPYGTGAGANVLTF. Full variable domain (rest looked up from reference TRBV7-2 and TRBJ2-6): GAGVSQSPSNKVTEKGKDVELRCDPISGHTALYWYRQSLGQGLEFLIYFQGNSAPDKSGLPSDRFSAERTGGSVSTLTIQRTQQEDSAVYLCASSPYGTGAGANVLTFGAGSRLTVL.

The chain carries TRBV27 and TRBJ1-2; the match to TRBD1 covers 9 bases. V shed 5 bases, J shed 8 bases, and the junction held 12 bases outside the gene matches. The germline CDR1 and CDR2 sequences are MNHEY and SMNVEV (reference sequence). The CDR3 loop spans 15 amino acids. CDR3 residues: CASSNLPTGGRGYTF. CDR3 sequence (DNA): TGTGCCAGCAGTAATCTCCCGACAGGGGGTAGGGGCTACACCTTC.